These 31 T cell receptor beta chains share one sample of origin, sequenced in a study of cytomegalovirus exposure and HLA in healthy donors (dated by TCRdb to the late 2010s). Library creation used the immunoSEQ multiplex PCR assay. For the multiplex PCR, a mixture combining 60 forward primers for TCR Vbeta segments and 13 reverse primers for TCR Jbeta segments was used. Sourced from immuneACCESS, this table was stored by TCRdb with only in-frame sequences that have V and J called. A share of the clones is absent; for the studies checked, an unresolved V gene accounts for under half, and the remainder has no known explanation. In all, the sample holds 200,000 or so clones, and 77% of those were seen once. The top ten clonotypes cover approximately 2% of the sample. Sequenced sample: PBMCs. All receptors derive from a woman aged 25 to 45 in good health and CMV-seropositive.

This clone was detected once. The chain recombines TRBV2 with TRBJ1-5, with TRBD1 matching 7 bases. Germline lookup yields CDR1 SNHLY and CDR2 FYNNEI. The CDR3 contains 15 residues. Losses at the gene ends were 5 bases for V and 2 bases for J; bases not matched to a gene: 6. Written as DNA, the CDR3 is TGTGCCAGCAGTCGACAGGGCTTGGGCAATCAGCCCCAGCATTTT. Protein: CASSRQGLGNQPQHF.

J is TRBJ1-2 and V is TRBV5-1, with D maybe TRBD1 (6 bases). The CDR3 contains 16 residues. V lost 4 bases to trimming and J lost 4 bases, with 20 bases between them. Germline loops: CDR1 SGHRS, CDR2 YFSETQ. The chain's CDR3 is CASSEYSGVSRYGYTF. Here the CDR3 DNA reads TGCGCCAGCAGCGAGTATTCAGGGGTGAGTCGCTATGGCTACACCTTC.

The chain is built from TRBV4-3 and TRBJ2-1; 8 bases agree with TRBD2. The CDR3 covers 18 residues. Looked up from germline, CDR1 is LGHNA and CDR2 is YSLEER. J lost 0 bases, V lost 4 bases, and 11 bases had no gene match. CDR3 sequence reads: CASSPGRGGGISYNEQFF. The CDR3 coding sequence is TGCGCCAGCAGCCCCGGAAGAGGCGGGGGGATCTCCTACAATGAGCAGTTCTTC.

V and J are TRBV30 and TRBJ2-5; 12 bases fit TRBD2. Germline V gene data show CDR1 as GTSNPN and CDR2 as SVGIG (reference sequence). The CDR3 loop spans 16 amino acids. J gave up 4 bases and V 1 base, and 7 bases lay outside the gene matches. CDR3 protein: CAWSASGLAGLETQYF. For the CDR3, the DNA is TGTGCCTGGAGTGCATCGGGACTAGCGGGTTTAGAGACCCAGTACTTC.

The chain is built from TRBV6-5 and TRBJ1-1, with TRBD1 matching 8 bases. V shed 0 bases, J shed 4 bases, and the junction held 4 bases outside the gene matches. CDR3 length: 15 amino acids. Germline V gene lookup returns CDR1 MNHEY and CDR2 SVGAGI. CDR3 in DNA: TGTGCCAGCAGTTACTCGGCAGGGGGCGGCACTGAAGCTTTCTTT. Protein product: CASSYSAGGGTEAFF.

This chain links TRBV27 with TRBJ2-7, with D perhaps matching TRBD1 (5 bases). CDR1 is MNHEY and CDR2 is SMNVEV in the germline V gene (reference sequence). This CDR3 comprises 17 residues. V was clipped by 4 bases and J by 0 bases, with 19 bases between them. CDR3: CASSSRVRGKYSYEQYF. The CDR3 DNA is TGTGCCAGCAGTTCCCGAGTAAGGGGAAAATACTCCTACGAGCAGTACTTC.

There are a few counts of this clone. The V call is TRBV29-1, the J call TRBJ1-2; a weak D match, TRBD1 (6 bases). The CDR3 contains 13 residues. Between the trimmed V and J ends, which lost 4 bases and 4 bases, there was a span of 13 bases. CDR1 is SQVTM and CDR2 is ANQGSEA in the germline V gene. CDR3 amino acids: CSVATGPLYGYTF. CDR3 nucleotides: TGCAGCGTTGCTACAGGGCCTCTCTATGGCTACACCTTC.

The chain is built from TRBV5-4 and TRBJ1-2, with unresolved D. The germline gives CDR1 SGHNT, CDR2 YYREEE (reference sequence). The ends were cut back, 2 bases at V and 14 bases at J, with 13 bases in the middle. The CDR3 totals 11 residues. CDR3 nucleotide sequence: TGTGCCAGCAGCTTTTCCCAGCGCATAACCTTC. Translation gives CASSFSQRITF. Based on the CDR3 plus reference TRBV5-4 and TRBJ1-2, the full variable domain is ETGVTQSPTHLIKTRGQQVTLRCSSQSGHNTVSWYQQALGQGPQFIFQYYREEENGRGNFPPRFSGLQFPNYSSELNVNALELDDSALYLCASSFSQRITFGSGTRLTVV.

The chain joins TRBV5-1 to TRBJ1-1, with TRBD1 identical over 10 bases. Germline V CDR1 and CDR2: SGHRS, YFSETQ. This CDR3 is 16 amino acids long. V gave up 4 bases and J gave up 6 bases; unmatched junction bases: 12. The CDR3, as DNA: TGCGCCAGCAGCGCGACCACCGGGACAGGGGTCGCTGAAGCTTTCTTT. Encoded protein: CASSATTGTGVAEAFF.

This clone was detected a few times. V is TRBV25-1 and J is TRBJ1-1; perhaps TRBD1 as D (5 bases). The V gene lost 8 bases and the J gene lost 5 bases, with 15 bases spanning the gap. The CDR3 totals 13 residues. Per the germline V gene, CDR1 is MGHDK and CDR2 is SYGVNS. The CDR3 spells CASWLGGETEAFF. CDR3 in DNA: TGTGCCAGCTGGCTGGGGGGGGAGACTGAAGCTTTCTTT.

Only one count was recorded for this clone. The rearrangement uses TRBV28 and TRBJ2-4, with 8 nucleotides matching TRBD2. Germline trimming cut 5 bases from V and 0 bases from J; bases unmatched to any gene: 12. Germline CDR1 MDHEN, CDR2 SYDVKM. The CDR3 sequence is 18 residues long. This CDR3 is CASSPNGAGGLAKNIQYF. The CDR3 DNA sequence: TGTGCCAGCAGTCCTAATGGCGCGGGGGGCTTAGCCAAAAACATTCAGTACTTC. The full variable domain, in which reference TRBV28 and TRBJ2-4 provide the parts outside the CDR3, is DVKVTQSSRYLVKRTGEKVFLECVQDMDHENMFWYRQDPGLGLRLIYFSYDVKMKEKGDIPEGYSVSREKKERFSLILESASTNQTSMYLCASSPNGAGGLAKNIQYFGAGTRLSVL.

This clone has ten or more counts. The chain is built from TRBV30 and TRBJ1-1; D might be TRBD1 (5 bases). The CDR3 length is 13 residues. In germline, CDR1 is GTSNPN, CDR2 SVGIG (reference sequence). V was pared by 1 base and J by 1 base, with 7 bases between. CDR3 in amino acids: CAWSGQKNTEAFF. The CDR3 DNA sequence: TGTGCCTGGAGTGGACAGAAGAACACTGAAGCTTTCTTT.

The V and J genes are TRBV5-4 and TRBJ2-2; 11 bases are shared with TRBD2. Germline V gene lookup returns CDR1 SGHNT and CDR2 YYREEE (reference sequence). With V trimmed by 3 bases and J by 1 base, 2 bases remained unmatched. CDR3 length: 16 residues. The CDR3 reads CASSSGTSGNTGELFF. The CDR3 nucleotides read TGTGCCAGCAGCTCTGGGACTAGCGGGAACACCGGGGAGCTGTTTTTT.

V and J are TRBV27 and TRBJ2-3; D might be TRBD1 (6 bases). The CDR3 is made up of 18 amino acids. V was cut by 2 bases and J by 5 bases, with 23 bases left in between. CDR1 and CDR2 from the germline V gene are MNHEY and SMNVEV (reference sequence). The CDR3 nucleotides read TGTGCCAGCAGTTTAAGGTCCGCTTTGGGTCACAGGGTAGATACGCAGTATTTT. Amino acids: CASSLRSALGHRVDTQYF.

This clone was counted between two and nine times. The chain recombines TRBV4-2 with TRBJ1-5; 8 bases are shared with TRBD1. CDR3 size: 17 residues. Germline V gene sequence: CDR1 LGHNA, CDR2 YNFKEQ. The V gene end was trimmed by 1 base and the J gene end by 3 bases; junction bases not matched to a gene: 8. This CDR3 is CASSQAAGTGLNQPQHF. In DNA, the CDR3 is TGTGCCAGCAGCCAAGCAGCCGGGACAGGACTCAATCAGCCCCAGCATTTT.

The V gene is TRBV19, the J gene TRBJ1-1, with D hard to call. Looked up from germline, CDR1 is LNHDA and CDR2 is SQIVND (reference sequence). V was clipped by 7 bases and J by 2 bases, with 17 bases between them. This CDR3 is built from 15 residues. The chain's CDR3 is CASINGGASNTEAFF. In DNA form, the CDR3 reads TGTGCCAGTATAAATGGTGGAGCTTCCAACACTGAAGCTTTCTTT. The entire variable domain, with the rest obtained from reference TRBV19 and TRBJ1-1, is as follows: DGGITQSPKYLFRKEGQNVTLSCEQNLNHDAMYWYRQDPGQGLRLIYYSQIVNDFQKGDIAEGYSVSREKKESFPLTVTSAQKNPTAFYLCASINGGASNTEAFFGQGTRLTVV.

The chain is built from TRBV7-9 and TRBJ1-4; 10 nucleotides align to TRBD1. Germline loops: CDR1 SEHNR, CDR2 FQNEAQ (reference sequence). There are 14 residues in the CDR3. Trimming removed 5 bases from V and 8 bases from J; junction bases left unmatched: 5. The CDR3, as DNA: TGTGCCAGCAGCGCGGGGACAGGGGTAGAAAAACTGTTTTTT. Translation gives CASSAGTGVEKLFF. Together with reference TRBV7-9 and TRBJ1-4, the CDR3 gives the full variable domain: DTGVSQNPRHKITKRGQNVTFRCDPISEHNRLYWYRQTLGQGPEFLTYFQNEAQLEKSRLLSDRFSAERPKGSFSTLEIQRTEQGDSAMYLCASSAGTGVEKLFFGSGTQLSVL.

V usage is TRBV19 and J usage is TRBJ2-1, with D possibly matching TRBD2 (5 bases). The germline CDR1 and CDR2 sequences are LNHDA and SQIVND (reference sequence). CDR3 size: 13 residues. Deletions cut 8 bases from V and 0 bases from J, with 8 bases between. The chain's CDR3 is CASQRDSYNEQFF. The CDR3 coding sequence is TGTGCCAGTCAACGGGACTCCTACAATGAGCAGTTCTTC.

The rearrangement joins TRBV6-6 to TRBJ2-5, with 9 bases identical to TRBD2. The better agreement between TRBJ2-7 and the DNA end casts doubt on the J call. The CDR3 consists of 15 residues. Germline V gene sequence: CDR1 MNHNY, CDR2 SVGAGI (reference sequence). The CDR3 here is CASSYSAGGTYEQYF. In nucleotides, the CDR3 is TGTGCCAGCAGTTACTCAGCGGGGGGCACCTACGAGCAGTACTTC.

CDR3 in amino acids: CASSSHGQLYEQYF. CDR3 in DNA: TGTGCCAGCAGCTCTCACGGACAGCTTTACGAGCAGTACTTC. The rearrangement uses TRBV7-9 and TRBJ2-7; weak D call: TRBD1 (6 bases). V dropped 4 bases and J dropped 4 bases, with 14 bases sitting between them. This CDR3 is built from 14 residues. Germline V gene lookup returns CDR1 SEHNR and CDR2 FQNEAQ (reference sequence).

This chain uses TRBV27 with TRBJ2-2; tentatively, D is TRBD2 (5 bases). The CDR3 length is 16 residues. V lost 1 base to trimming and J lost 1 base, with 10 bases between them. Germline V lookup: CDR1 MNHEY, CDR2 SMNVEV (reference sequence). The chain's CDR3 is CASSLFVGKNTGELFF. CDR3 DNA sequence: TGTGCCAGCAGTTTATTTGTCGGGAAGAACACCGGGGAGCTGTTTTTT.

The sample holds a few counts of this clone. The genes are TRBV28 and TRBJ1-2; D gene uncertain. Trimming took off 2 bases at V and 8 bases at J, with 15 bases between the two ends. CDR1 and CDR2 (germline): MDHEN, SYDVKM. The length of the CDR3 is 14 residues. The CDR3 protein is CASSLLQQANGYTF. The CDR3 DNA reads as TGTGCCAGCAGTTTACTTCAGCAGGCTAACGGCTACACCTTC.

This sequence joins TRBV10-3 and TRBJ1-1; D call uncertain. The V and J ends lost 0 bases and 1 base respectively, with 15 bases between them. Germline V gene data show CDR1 as ENHRY and CDR2 as SYGVKD. The CDR3 consists of 17 residues. The CDR3 nucleotides are TGTGCCATCAGTGAGTCAACGGGGTGGGAGAGGAACACTGAAGCTTTCTTT. Protein sequence: CAISESTGWERNTEAFF.

The rearrangement joins TRBV5-4 to TRBJ2-2; tentatively, D is TRBD1 (5 bases). V shed 4 bases and J shed 7 bases, with 17 bases lying between them. CDR3 length equals 15 residues. Germline values: CDR1 SGHNT, CDR2 YYREEE (reference sequence). The CDR3 here is CASSRLIQGGGELFF. CDR3 nucleotide sequence: TGTGCCAGCAGCCGATTGATCCAGGGCGGCGGGGAGCTGTTTTTT.

The chain recombines TRBV5-1 with TRBJ1-1; 9 nucleotides match TRBD1. The CDR3 consists of 15 residues. The V gene's germline CDR1 is SGHRS and CDR2 YFSETQ. J gave up 1 base and V 1 base, and 2 bases lay outside the gene matches. The CDR3 spells CASSLLGQGNTEAFF. The CDR3 nucleotides read TGCGCCAGCAGCTTGTTGGGACAGGGGAACACTGAAGCTTTCTTT.

In this sample, this clone turned up a few times. CDR3 region: CASSVEGASPGELFF. CDR3 bases: TGTGCCAGCAGCGTAGAGGGGGCGTCTCCCGGGGAGCTGTTTTTT. The rearrangement links TRBV9 to TRBJ2-2; 7 bases agree with TRBD1. CDR3 length: 15 residues. The V and J ends lost 0 bases and 6 bases, in that order; junction bases with no gene match: 5. Germline values: CDR1 SGDLS, CDR2 YYNGEE.

This sequence joins TRBV5-1 and TRBJ2-7; D possibly corresponds to TRBD1 (5 bases). V lost 0 bases to trimming and J lost 1 base, with 11 bases between them. The CDR3 extends over 15 amino acids. The germline V gene encodes CDR1 SGHRS and CDR2 YFSETQ. The CDR3 nucleotides read TGCGCCAGCAGCTTGGTGTCAGGGCTTTCCTACGAGCAGTACTTC. Its protein product is CASSLVSGLSYEQYF.

The rearrangement uses TRBV11-2 and TRBJ1-6, with 10 bases that match TRBD1. The V segment lost 5 bases and the J segment 0 bases; nucleotides outside the gene matches: 7. The CDR3 covers 18 residues. CDR1 SGHAT and CDR2 FQNNGV come from the germline V gene. Here the CDR3 DNA reads TGTGCCAGCAGCCGGACAGGGGGTCCTAGCTCCTATAATTCACCCCTCCACTTT. It codes for CASSRTGGPSSYNSPLHF. Based on the CDR3 plus reference TRBV11-2 and TRBJ1-6, the full variable domain is EAGVAQSPRYKIIEKRQSVAFWCNPISGHATLYWYQQILGQGPKLLIQFQNNGVVDDSQLPKDRFSAERLKGVDSTLKIQPAKLEDSAVYLCASSRTGGPSSYNSPLHFGNGTRLTVT.

The chain joins TRBV27 to TRBJ1-5, with TRBD1 identical over 7 bases. V lost 5 bases to trimming and J lost 5 bases; unmatched junction nucleotides: 6. This CDR3 is built from 14 residues. Germline CDR1 is MNHEY and CDR2 is SMNVEV (reference sequence). This chain's CDR3 is CASSLNRGHQPQHF. The CDR3 DNA follows: TGTGCCAGCAGTCTCAACAGGGGCCATCAGCCCCAGCATTTT.

The J gene is TRBJ2-1, the V gene TRBV13; TRBD2 might be the D (6 bases). Germline-derived CDR1 and CDR2 are PRHDT and FYEKMQ (reference sequence). CDR3 length: 14 amino acids. V shed 5 bases and J shed 9 bases, with 17 bases lying between them. The CDR3 region is CASSTGGVYVEQFF. The CDR3 nucleotides read TGTGCCAGCAGCACCGGGGGTGTTTACGTTGAGCAGTTCTTC.

The rearrangement uses TRBV7-6 and TRBJ2-5, with 10 bases fitting TRBD1. In germline, CDR1 is SGHVS, CDR2 FNYEAQ. Trimming at V came to 1 base and at J to 5 bases, leaving 4 bases not matched to a gene. The CDR3 is made up of 15 amino acids. CDR3 nucleotide sequence: TGTGCCAGCAGCTTAGGGTGGGGACAGGGGGAGACCCAGTACTTC. Translation gives CASSLGWGQGETQYF.